Sequencing of this TCR beta chain was carried out in a study of shared clonotypes between healthy human individuals. Background on the study: Each donor contributed plates that comprised three CD4 naive, three CD4 memory, two CD8 naive and one CD8 memory. Study-wide findings and caveats: Four donors had roughly 5% of their naive CD4 clonotypes in common.

The V end was cut by 8 bases, the J end by 5 bases, with 15 bases between. The CDR3 is 14 amino acids. Germline-derived CDR1 and CDR2 are LNHNV and YYDKDF (reference sequence). Remarks on this clone: The antigen is undetermined.

Within Nashville, Tennessee resided all donors, each a Caucasian adult. From CD4+ cells came CD45RA+ naive and CD45RA-negative memory subsets. Produced via immunoSEQ multiplex PCR; TCRdb's table is partial and in-frame only. The sample shows around 2.1 million clones, approximately 94% of them seen only once. This TCR came from a man aged 18 to 29 in good health. The sequenced sample consisted of naive CD4+ T cells sorted from blood. Subset denoted: CD45RA+ positively selected. The rearrangement uses TRBV15 and TRBJ1-4; a weak D match, TRBD1 (6 bases). The CDR3 DNA sequence: TGTGCCACCTCACGGGGGGGCATCAATGAAAAACTGTTTTTT. This codes for CATSRGGINEKLFF.